This is a list of T cell receptor beta chains from one sample in a study of T cell repertoires in cytomegalovirus infection. TCRdb used MiXCR to reprocess the reads, holding one entry per CDR3 protein. This sample carries roughly 570,000 distinct CDR3 sequences, roughly 42% of them seen once, and the ten largest clones take 48%. For these TCRs, the target antigens are not known. The material was cultured PBMCs, obtained from culture after CMV antigen stimulation. All receptors derive from a human donor in good health (CMV status not recorded). Some clones in this sample may be carry-over from other donors' samples. Both conserved end residues are part of each CDR3. The D gene is left open where the match is weak. Clone size is not always given. Where it is, it says once, few, many or a class for expanded clones.

D	V	J	size	DNA	CDR3
-	TRBV12-3/TRBV12-4	TRBJ2-2	once	TGTGCCAGCTTCATCTGGGACACCGGGGAGCTGTTTTTT	CASFIWDTGELFF
TRBD2	TRBV7-2	TRBJ2-5	-	TGTGCCAGCAGTACACTAGCGGGAGTGGCAGAGACCCAGTACTTC	CASSTLAGVAETQYF
-	TRBV6-1	TRBJ1-1	few	TGTGCCAGCAGTGTCTTAACAGGAGCTAACACTGAAGCTTTCTTT	CASSVLTGANTEAFF
-	TRBV7-2	TRBJ1-5	few	TGTGCCAGCAGCTTAGAAGGGTGGGGTTATAGCAATCAGCCCCAGCATTTT	CASSLEGWGYSNQPQHF
TRBD1	TRBV28	TRBJ1-1	-	TGTGCCAGCAGTCCTCAACAGGGGCGGATCACTGAAGCTTTCTTT	CASSPQQGRITEAFF
-	TRBV7-9	TRBJ2-7	-	TGTGCCAGCAGCACAGCATTTCTCGGCTACGAGCAGTACTTC	CASSTAFLGYEQYF
-	TRBV4-1	TRBJ1-5	-	TGCGCCAGCAGCCAAGATGGGTATAGCAATCAGCCCCAGCATTTT	CASSQDGYSNQPQHF
-	TRBV6-1	TRBJ2-7	-	TGTGCCAGCAGTGAACATGGGCCTTCCTACGAGCAGTACTTC	CASSEHGPSYEQYF
-	TRBV5-5	TRBJ1-2	-	TGTGCCAGCACCCCCTCTCCTGCAGACTATGGCTACACCTTC	CASTPSPADYGYTF
TRBD1	TRBV12-3/TRBV12-4	TRBJ1-5	-	TGTGCCAGCAGCCCAGGGGGACAGGGGCTAAATAGCAATCAGCCCCAGCATTTT	CASSPGGQGLNSNQPQHF
TRBD1	TRBV6-6	TRBJ1-1	few	TGTGCCAGCAGTTACGCGGGACAGTCCGAAGCTTTCTTT	CASSYAGQSEAFF
-	TRBV12-5	TRBJ2-7	-	TGTGCTAGTGGAAACTTCTACGAGCAGTACTTC	CASGNFYEQYF
TRBD2	TRBV7-2	TRBJ2-7	-	TGTGCCAGCAGCTTAACGGGACTAGTTAAAGGCTACGAGCAGTACTTC	CASSLTGLVKGYEQYF
-	TRBV18	TRBJ1-5	-	TGTGCCAGCTCAACGGAACAGGGTAGCAATCAGCCCCAGCATTTT	CASSTEQGSNQPQHF
-	TRBV6-1	TRBJ1-2	few	TGTGCCAGCAGTGAGAGGCTCAGGGGCCTAGTTCCTTCTTGGAACTATGGCTACACCTTC	CASSERLRGLVPSWNYGYTF
-	TRBV19	TRBJ1-6	-	TGTGCCAGTAGCCCCAGCTCTGGGGCTACACCCCTCCACTTT	CASSPSSGATPLHF
TRBD2	TRBV7-2	TRBJ2-3	-	TGTGGGACTAGCGGGGAGGGCACAGATACGCAGTATTTT	CGTSGEGTDTQYF
TRBD1	TRBV7-9	TRBJ2-2	-	TGTGCCAGCAGTACACAATCAGGGGGCGGGGAGCTGTTTTTT	CASSTQSGGGELFF
-	TRBV28	TRBJ2-3	-	TGTGCCAGCAGCCTCCCTGGGGGGACAACCACAGATACGCAGTATTTT	CASSLPGGTTTDTQYF
-	TRBV7-6	TRBJ1-2	many	TGTGCCAGCTCCGGAGGAGGCTATGGCTACACCTTC	CASSGGGYGYTF
-	TRBV7-2	TRBJ1-3	few	TGTGCCAGCAGCCCCTGGCAGGACTCTGGAAACACCATATATTTT	CASSPWQDSGNTIYF
-	TRBV7-2	TRBJ2-3	many	TGTGCCAGCAGCGTACACCGGGGGACAGATACGCAGTATTTT	CASSVHRGTDTQYF
TRBD1	TRBV20-1	TRBJ1-1	-	TGCAGTGCTAGCGAGGGGACAGGGGGGAACACTGAAGCTTTCTTT	CSASEGTGGNTEAFF
-	TRBV7-2	TRBJ2-5	-	TGTGCCAGCAGCTTTTTCCGACACAAGGGCCGGGCCCAGTACTTC	CASSFFRHKGRAQYF
-	TRBV7-2	TRBJ2-1	-	TGTGCCAGCAGCTCTGGGACAAGATACAATGAGCAGTTCTTC	CASSSGTRYNEQFF
TRBD1	TRBV5-5	TRBJ1-2	few	TGTGCCAGCAGCTGGGGGGCCGGGACAGCCCTCTATGGCTACACCTTC	CASSWGAGTALYGYTF
-	TRBV15	TRBJ2-7	-	TGTGCCACCAGCAGAGACAGAGCCTCCTACGAGCAGTACTTC	CATSRDRASYEQYF
TRBD1	TRBV10-3	TRBJ1-2	-	TGTGCCATCAGTGATCGTCGACAGGGCCCCTATGGCTACACCTTC	CAISDRRQGPYGYTF
-	TRBV28	TRBJ2-3	-	TGTGCCAGCAGTTCCGGGGGAGAGAGCACAGATACGCAGTATTTT	CASSSGGESTDTQYF
TRBD1	TRBV25-1	TRBJ1-6	-	TGTGCCAGCAGTGCCAGGGGGCTTTCACCCCTCCACTTT	CASSARGLSPLHF
TRBD1	TRBV6-6	TRBJ1-5	few	TGTGCCAGCAGTTACCCCGGGACAGGGGGTTCTTTAGTCGTCGGGAATCAGCCCCAGCATTTT	CASSYPGTGGSLVVGNQPQHF
-	TRBV7-2	TRBJ1-4	-	TGTGCCAGCAGCTTAGTCGGCGGGAAACTGTTTTTT	CASSLVGGKLFF
-	TRBV7-2	TRBJ2-1	few	TGTGCCAGCAGCGGCCGGGTCCCCAATGAGCAGTTCTTC	CASSGRVPNEQFF
-	TRBV7-8	TRBJ1-1	-	TGTGCCAGCAGCTTAGGCCCCCAAAACAGTGACGCTTTCTTT	CASSLGPQNSDAFF
TRBD2	TRBV10-3	TRBJ2-3	-	TGTGCCATCAGTGGGACTAGTCTCACAGATACGCAGTATTTT	CAISGTSLTDTQYF
TRBD2	TRBV12-3/TRBV12-4	TRBJ2-3	-	TGTGCCAGCAGGCGCCGGGGGGGCACGACAGATACGCAGTATTTT	CASRRRGGTTDTQYF
-	TRBV20-1	TRBJ1-5	-	TGCAGTGCACCGGTGGAGGGGTTGTCAGATCAGCCCCAGCATTTT	CSAPVEGLSDQPQHF
TRBD1	TRBV19	TRBJ2-7	-	TGTGCCAGTAGTATGGGACAGGGACAAGTCTACGAGCAGTACTTC	CASSMGQGQVYEQYF
-	TRBV7-9	TRBJ1-1	-	TGTGCCAGCAGCTCCTCGAGGGATTTCGGGAACACTGAAGCTTTCTTT	CASSSSRDFGNTEAFF
-	TRBV7-2	TRBJ2-3	-	TGTGCCAGCAGCCCGGGGGGCGGGAGTGGAGATACGCAGTATTTT	CASSPGGGSGDTQYF
TRBD1	TRBV7-6	TRBJ2-7	-	TGTGCCAGCAGCTTCACAGGGGGCACCTCCGGGGAGCAGTACTTC	CASSFTGGTSGEQYF
-	TRBV5-1	TRBJ2-3	-	TGCGCCAGCAGCGTGGGCTACCGCACAGATACGCAGTATTTT	CASSVGYRTDTQYF
TRBD2	TRBV12-3/TRBV12-4	TRBJ2-3	-	TGTGCCAGCAGTTCCCCCCCTTTTGGGCTAGCGGAGACCACAGATACGCAGTATTTT	CASSSPPFGLAETTDTQYF
TRBD2	TRBV7-2	TRBJ2-3	many	TGTGCCAGCAGCTTACTGGCGGGGGCAGATACGCAGTATTTT	CASSLLAGADTQYF
-	TRBV5-1	TRBJ2-1	-	TGCGCCAGCAGCCTTCAAAAAACAGTATCAAACGCCTACAATGAGCAGTTCTTC	CASSLQKTVSNAYNEQFF
-	TRBV2	TRBJ2-7	-	TGTGCCAGCACCCCAGGGGGGGCCTACGAGCAGTACTTC	CASTPGGAYEQYF
TRBD2	TRBV6-5	TRBJ2-7	-	TGTGCCAGCAGCCCTCGGGGGGAGGGCGGTTACGAGCAGTACTTC	CASSPRGEGGYEQYF
TRBD2	TRBV11-2	TRBJ2-1	few	TGTGCCAGCACCCTAAAATTAGGGACTACGTCCTACAATGAGCAGTTCTTC	CASTLKLGTTSYNEQFF
TRBD2	TRBV7-8	TRBJ2-1	-	TGTGCCAGCAGCTTCATGGGACTAGCGGGAGGCAATGAGCAGTTCTTC	CASSFMGLAGGNEQFF
-	TRBV7-6	TRBJ1-2	-	TGTGCCAGCAGCTTATCGCAGGGGCTACAGGGTGGCTACACCTTC	CASSLSQGLQGGYTF
TRBD2	TRBV7-6	TRBJ2-1	few	TGTGCCAGCAGCACGGGACTAGCGGGCCCCTACAATGAGCAGTTCTTC	CASSTGLAGPYNEQFF
-	TRBV12-3/TRBV12-4	TRBJ2-5	-	TGTGCCAGCAGTACCAAGGGGTACCAAGAGACCCAGTACTTC	CASSTKGYQETQYF
-	TRBV18	TRBJ1-6	few	TGTGCCAGCTCACCATCAGGGAACAATTCACCCCTCCACTTT	CASSPSGNNSPLHF
-	TRBV7-2	TRBJ1-2	-	TGTGCCAGCAGCTTATATGGAGGGGCGCGATCCCATGGCTACACCTTC	CASSLYGGARSHGYTF
-	TRBV7-8	TRBJ2-7	few	TGTGCCAGCAGCTTAGCGGCAGGGTTGAAGGAGCAGTACTTC	CASSLAAGLKEQYF
-	TRBV6-5	TRBJ2-7	-	TGTGCCAGCGGCCTCAGGGGGGAGGCCTACGAGCAGTACTTC	CASGLRGEAYEQYF
-	TRBV7-2	TRBJ1-5	-	TGTGCCAGCAGCTTAAGTTTAGAGGGGTTGGAGCCCCAGCATTTT	CASSLSLEGLEPQHF
-	TRBV7-2	TRBJ1-1	many	TGTGCCAGCAGCTTGTTCGCCACTGAAGCTTTCTTT	CASSLFATEAFF
TRBD1	TRBV19	TRBJ2-1	-	TGTGCCAGCTCCTTAGAGGGGGCGGTCGATGAGCAGTTCTTC	CASSLEGAVDEQFF